The 32 T cell receptor beta chains presented below share a single source sample, sequenced in a study of spatial heterogeneity in lung cancer (dated by TCRdb to the late 2010s). Library preparation employed 5' RACE. The instrument given in TCRdb is NextSeq 500. TCRdb reanalyzed the raw reads on its own, using fastp at Q25 for trimming and MiXCR for clone calling, and kept in-frame beta chains. Rows with a matching CDR3 protein are joined into one entry that keeps the most common DNA and genes. This sample comprises around 110,000 distinct CDR3 sequences, 9% to 15% of them detected only once. Of the sample, about 15% is held by the ten largest clones. Explained via the paper, the time point label denotes: blood at routine non-recurrence follow-up after resection. TCR sequencing used whole RNA extracted from tumor and nontumor lung tissue, or from cryopreserved PBMC samples, without cell sorting. The sample consisted of PBMCs, taken at follow-up. Receptor source: a male donor with early-stage non-small cell lung cancer.

There are a few counts of this clonotype. The rearrangement joins TRBV7-2 to TRBJ1-3, with TRBD1 matching over 8 bases. With V trimmed by 2 bases and J by 4 bases, 4 bases remained unmatched. Germline V gene sequence: CDR1 SGHTA, CDR2 FQGNSA. The CDR3 runs to 15 residues. As DNA, the CDR3 is TGTGCCAGCAGCTTAACTTGGACAGGGGGAAACACCATATATTTT. It encodes CASSLTWTGGNTIYF.

This clonotype was counted a few times. V is TRBV12-3 or TRBV12-4 and J is TRBJ2-1, with no clear D. The CDR3 totals 12 residues. V shed 6 bases and J shed 6 bases, with 9 bases lying between them. The CDR3 coding sequence is TGTGCCAGCAGCCTCCCCCCCAATGAGCAGTTCTTC. Its protein product is CASSLPPNEQFF.

Of note for this clonotype: The junction differs from germline at one of its ends, possibly a read error. The rearrangement links TRBV10-2 to TRBJ1-4, with D unclear. The germline V gene encodes CDR1 WSHSY and CDR2 SAAADI. The CDR3 sequence is 14 residues long. Here the CDR3 DNA reads TGCGCCAGCAAGAGAGATACAACTAATGATAAACTGTTTTTT. This translates into CASKRDTTNDKLFF.

This clonotype was recorded a few times. This chain connects TRBV20-1 to TRBJ2-1, with a weak D call TRBD1 (6 bases). This CDR3 comprises 13 residues. Trimming took 6 bases from V and 9 from J, leaving 18 bases between them. CDR1 and CDR2 from the germline V gene are DFQATT and SNEGSKA (reference sequence). The CDR3 protein is CSARRQAEGEQFF. Here the CDR3 DNA reads TGCAGTGCCAGAAGACAGGCCGAGGGTGAGCAGTTCTTC.

V is TRBV9 and J is TRBJ1-3; D perhaps matches TRBD1 (6 bases). CDR3 length equals 15 residues. Trimming left V 4 bases short and J 9 bases short, with 20 bases between. Per the germline V gene, CDR1 is SGDLS and CDR2 is YYNGEE. CDR3: CASSSRDRDIGTIYF. The CDR3 coding sequence is TGTGCCAGCAGCTCCCGGGATCGGGACATCGGCACCATATATTTT.

Only a few counts were recorded for this clonotype. The chain uses TRBV7-2 and TRBJ2-3; no firm D call. CDR3 length equals 14 residues. V was pared by 1 base and J by 6 bases, with 11 bases between. Germline V gene lookup returns CDR1 SGHTA and CDR2 FQGNSA. CDR3: CASSLGSRSDTQYF. The CDR3 region has the DNA TGTGCCAGCAGCTTAGGATCGAGATCGGATACGCAGTATTTT. Combining the CDR3 with reference TRBV7-2 and TRBJ2-3 gives the whole variable domain GAGVSQSPSNKVTEKGKDVELRCDPISGHTALYWYRQSLGQGLEFLIYFQGNSAPDKSGLPSDRFSAERTGGSVSTLTIQRTQQEDSAVYLCASSLGSRSDTQYFGPGTRLTVL.

The genes are TRBV6-2 or TRBV6-3 and TRBJ2-7; the match to TRBD1 covers 8 bases. This CDR3 region has 17 residues. The junction had 12 bases not matched to a gene; V was cut back by 2 bases and J by 3 bases. CDR1 and CDR2 (germline): MNHEY, SVGEGT. The CDR3 loop is CASSYPLTGARFYEQYF. DNA for the CDR3: TGTGCCAGCAGTTACCCGCTGACAGGGGCCCGATTCTACGAGCAGTACTTC.

This sequence joins TRBV6-5 and TRBJ2-5; D may be TRBD1 (6 bases). The CDR3 is 15 residues long. The germline CDR1 and CDR2 sequences are MNHEY and SVGAGI. Trimming cost V 7 bases and J 5 bases, with 20 bases left between them. CDR3 coding DNA: TGTGCCAGCACCCCGTTGATAGGGGGTCGGGAGACCCAGTACTTC. As protein: CASTPLIGGRETQYF.

In this sample, this clonotype turned up many times. This chain connects TRBV28 to TRBJ2-7; TRBD1 might be the D (5 bases). The V end was cut by 5 bases, the J end by 0 bases, with 11 bases between. The germline V gene has CDR1 MDHEN and CDR2 SYDVKM. This CDR3 region has 14 residues. The CDR3 reads CASSKVTVSYEQYF. CDR3 DNA sequence: TGTGCCAGCAGTAAGGTGACAGTCTCCTACGAGCAGTACTTC.

This clonotype showed up many times. This rearrangement joins TRBV11-1 to TRBJ2-2; D uncertain. The CDR3 is 14 amino acids. The ends were cut back, 1 base at V and 6 bases at J, with 9 bases in the middle. The germline V gene has CDR1 SGHAT and CDR2 FQDESV (reference sequence). The CDR3 DNA is TGTGCCAGCAGCTTAGGTGACGGTGCCGGGGAGCTGTTTTTT. Translation gives CASSLGDGAGELFF.

The chain uses TRBV30 and TRBJ1-4; the D is unclear. Germline loops: CDR1 GTSNPN, CDR2 SVGIG (reference sequence). Trimming removed 2 bases at V and 14 bases at J, with 12 bases between. The CDR3 spans 11 residues. As DNA, the CDR3 is TGTGCCTGGAGTTATCGACTGGGGCTGTTTTTT. This sequence encodes CAWSYRLGLFF.

This clonotype was found a few times. The chain joins TRBV7-9 to TRBJ2-1; 9 bases agree with TRBD1. Germline V gene sequence: CDR1 SEHNR, CDR2 FQNEAQ (reference sequence). The CDR3 has 17 amino acids. The V and J ends lost 5 bases and 1 base, in that order; junction bases with no gene match: 9. The CDR3 sequence is CASSPATGQGSYNEQFF. CDR3 sequence (DNA): TGTGCCAGCAGCCCCGCGACGGGACAGGGTTCCTACAATGAGCAGTTCTTC. The full variable domain, with the rest looked up from reference TRBV7-9 and TRBJ2-1, is DTGVSQNPRHKITKRGQNVTFRCDPISEHNRLYWYRQTLGQGPEFLTYFQNEAQLEKSRLLSDRFSAERPKGSFSTLEIQRTEQGDSAMYLCASSPATGQGSYNEQFFGPGTRLTVL.

This clonotype was observed at least ten times. The chain uses TRBV5-6 and TRBJ1-6, with a weak D call TRBD1 (5 bases). The V gene lost 4 bases and the J gene lost 8 bases, with 16 bases spanning the gap. CDR3 length equals 15 residues. Germline assignment: CDR1 SGHDT and CDR2 YYEEEE. This CDR3 is CASSPGRLIYSPLHF. The CDR3 nucleotides are TGTGCCAGCAGCCCGGGACGGTTAATCTATTCACCCCTCCACTTT.

Only a few counts were recorded for this clonotype. The chain has TRBV20-1 and TRBJ2-1; the match to TRBD1 covers 7 bases. From germline, CDR1 is DFQATT and CDR2 SNEGSKA (reference sequence). This CDR3 has 15 amino acids. Losses at the gene ends were 2 bases for V and 5 bases for J; bases not matched to a gene: 9. CDR3 DNA sequence: TGCAGTGCTAGACTCCACAGGGGTTGGGACAATGAGCAGTTCTTC. The encoded protein is CSARLHRGWDNEQFF.

This clonotype was seen only a few times. This chain links TRBV7-9 with TRBJ1-4; 10 positions match TRBD1. The CDR3 has 17 amino acids. J lost 7 bases, V lost 3 bases, and 11 bases had no gene match. The germline V gene has CDR1 SEHNR and CDR2 FQNEAQ (reference sequence). The CDR3 nucleotides are TGTGCCAGCAGCTTGGGACAGGGGACTCCTATCGCTGAAAAACTGTTTTTT. The encoded protein is CASSLGQGTPIAEKLFF.

There are a few counts of this clonotype. The chain employs TRBV6-2 or TRBV6-3 and TRBJ2-3; perhaps TRBD2 as D (6 bases). V dropped 8 bases and J dropped 9 bases, with 18 bases sitting between them. Germline V lookup: CDR1 MNHEY, CDR2 SVGEGT. This CDR3 contains 13 residues. The CDR3 loop reads CASRPGSPRTQYF. CDR3 in DNA: TGTGCCAGCCGCCCCGGGAGCCCCCGGACGCAGTATTTT.

This clonotype turned up a few times. The chain combines TRBV7-9 with TRBJ1-4; D gene ambiguous. V was shortened by 2 bases and J by 8 bases, with 9 bases between the two germline ends. CDR1 SEHNR and CDR2 FQNEAQ come from the germline V gene (reference sequence). The CDR3 covers 13 residues. The CDR3: CASSLRGTEKLFF. The CDR3 DNA reads TGTGCCAGCAGCTTACGGGGAACAGAAAAACTGTTTTTT.

This clonotype turned up a few times. This chain joins TRBV5-1 and TRBJ2-5; perhaps TRBD2 as D (5 bases). The length of the CDR3 is 15 residues. Germline lookup yields CDR1 SGHRS and CDR2 YFSETQ. The V gene lost 3 bases and the J gene lost 1 base, with 13 bases spanning the gap. In DNA, the CDR3 is TGCGCCAGCAGCTCGGTACTAGGCGTCCAAGAGACCCAGTACTTC. This codes for CASSSVLGVQETQYF.

This clonotype was picked up a small number of times. This sequence joins TRBV29-1 and TRBJ2-2, with D perhaps matching TRBD2 (7 bases). V was cut by 6 bases and J by 1 base, with 12 bases left in between. CDR3 length: 14 residues. Germline V gene sequence: CDR1 SQVTM, CDR2 ANQGSEA. CDR3 coding DNA: TGCAGCGTGGCGCGGGGGCTGAACACCGGGGAGCTGTTTTTT. It specifies CSVARGLNTGELFF.

This clonotype was seen a few times. The V and J genes are TRBV4-2 and TRBJ2-2; 10 nucleotides line up with TRBD2. Germline assignment: CDR1 LGHNA and CDR2 YNFKEQ. This CDR3 has 18 residues. Trimming cost V 1 base and J 7 bases; bases outside gene matches: 12. For the CDR3, the DNA is TGTGCCAGCAGCCAAGGGCTAGCGGGGGCCGGCCGTATCGGGGAGCTGTTTTTT. Protein: CASSQGLAGAGRIGELFF.

Only a few counts were recorded for this clonotype. This sequence joins TRBV7-3 and TRBJ1-5; D is perhaps TRBD1 (5 bases). Trimming pared 5 bases from V and 1 base from J, leaving 12 bases between. CDR1 and CDR2 from the germline V gene are SGHTA and FQGTGA. The CDR3 has 15 amino acids. The CDR3 spells CASSHTGESNQPQHF. For the CDR3, the DNA is TGTGCCAGCAGCCACACAGGAGAAAGCAATCAGCCCCAGCATTTT.

This clonotype was seen many times. This chain links TRBV7-9 with TRBJ2-7, with 8 bases aligning to TRBD1. The V segment lost 5 bases and the J segment 2 bases; nucleotides outside the gene matches: 5. The CDR3 has 14 residues. Germline-derived CDR1 and CDR2 are SEHNR and FQNEAQ (reference sequence). DNA of the CDR3: TGTGCCAGCAGCCCCTCGACAGGGGCCTACGAGCAGTACTTC. Translated, it gives CASSPSTGAYEQYF. The variable domain in full, completed from reference TRBV7-9 and TRBJ2-7, reads DTGVSQNPRHKITKRGQNVTFRCDPISEHNRLYWYRQTLGQGPEFLTYFQNEAQLEKSRLLSDRFSAERPKGSFSTLEIQRTEQGDSAMYLCASSPSTGAYEQYFGPGTRLTVT.

This clonotype has just a few counts. The chain couples TRBV11-2 to TRBJ2-5, with D maybe TRBD2 (6 bases). Germline-derived CDR1 and CDR2 are SGHAT and FQNNGV. Trimming took 1 base from V and 4 from J, leaving 13 bases between them. The CDR3 runs to 15 residues. CDR3 sequence (DNA): TGTGCCAGCAGCTTAGTCGGGGAACTAGCAGAGACCCAGTACTTC. It encodes CASSLVGELAETQYF.

The chain joins TRBV19 to TRBJ1-5; 9 bases fit TRBD1. Losses at the gene ends were 6 bases for V and 7 bases for J; bases not matched to a gene: 13. CDR3 length: 16 residues. Germline CDR1 reads LNHDA; CDR2 reads SQIVND (reference sequence). CDR3 bases: TGTGCCAGTAGACATACCGGGACAGGGCATTGGCAGCCCCAGCATTTT. This encodes CASRHTGTGHWQPQHF.

This clonotype appeared many times. V and J are TRBV29-1 and TRBJ2-2; 9 positions match TRBD1. Germline-derived CDR1 and CDR2 are SQVTM and ANQGSEA. The V gene end was trimmed by 7 bases and the J gene end by 5 bases; junction bases not matched to a gene: 5. The CDR3 has 13 amino acids. CDR3 in amino acids: CSAGTGTTGELFF. The CDR3 DNA reads as TGCAGCGCCGGGACAGGGACGACCGGGGAGCTGTTTTTT.

This clonotype was seen a few times. V gene TRBV5-8 combines with J gene TRBJ2-4; D call uncertain. The CDR3 covers 14 residues. The germline V gene encodes CDR1 SGHTS and CDR2 YDEGEE. Between the trimmed V and J ends, which lost 7 bases and 4 bases, there was a span of 15 bases. DNA for the CDR3: TGTGCCAGCGGAACCCAAATCCTAAAAAACATTCAGTACTTC. Encoded protein: CASGTQILKNIQYF.

Ten or more counts support this clonotype. V gene TRBV20-1 combines with J gene TRBJ2-7, with D possibly TRBD2 on 6 matching bases. V gave up 6 bases and J gave up 3 bases, with 12 bases separating them. This CDR3 has 12 amino acids. Germline loops: CDR1 DFQATT, CDR2 SNEGSKA (reference sequence). In DNA, the CDR3 is TGCAGTGCCCATGGGGGGAGCTACGAGCAGTACTTC. It translates to CSAHGGSYEQYF.

The CDR3 sequence: CASSLSLFAQPQHF. The CDR3 region has the DNA TGTGCCAGCAGTTTATCCCTCTTTGCTCAGCCCCAGCATTTT. The chain combines TRBV27 with TRBJ1-5; D gene uncertain. The V gene lost 0 bases and the J gene lost 6 bases, with 9 bases spanning the gap. This CDR3 region has 14 residues. Germline loops: CDR1 MNHEY, CDR2 SMNVEV (reference sequence).

In its sample, this clonotype was seen a few times. The V and J genes are TRBV10-2 and TRBJ2-5; 9 nucleotides line up with TRBD2. The CDR3 sequence is 13 residues long. After removal of 7 bases from V and 4 bases from J, the junction contained 4 bases not matched to a gene. Germline CDR1 is WSHSY and CDR2 is SAAADI. The CDR3 sequence is CASKASGVETQYF. CDR3 bases: TGCGCCAGCAAGGCTAGCGGGGTAGAGACCCAGTACTTC.

The chain combines TRBV4-2 with TRBJ1-5; D is perhaps TRBD1 (6 bases). Germline assignment: CDR1 LGHNA and CDR2 YNFKEQ. CDR3 length: 15 residues. V was trimmed by 1 base and J by 2 bases, leaving 9 bases between them. The CDR3 bases are TGTGCCAGCAGCCAAGCGACAGGTCGCAATCAGCCCCAGCATTTT. Its translation: CASSQATGRNQPQHF.

This clonotype has at least ten counts. This chain uses TRBV12-3 or TRBV12-4 with TRBJ1-6; no clear D gene. V lost 5 bases to trimming and J lost 11 bases, with 16 bases between them. The CDR3 is 14 residues long. Here the CDR3 reads CASSPGRVGTPLHF. Here the CDR3 DNA reads TGTGCCAGCAGTCCCGGTAGGGTCGGAACACCCCTCCACTTT.

This rearrangement joins TRBV5-1 to TRBJ2-1, with D perhaps matching TRBD1 (5 bases). This CDR3 spans 15 amino acids. V lost 4 bases and J lost 5, with 16 bases in between. CDR1 and CDR2 (germline): SGHRS, YFSETQ. The CDR3 here is CASSPGHSKDNEQFF. The CDR3, as DNA: TGCGCCAGCAGCCCCGGACACTCCAAGGACAATGAGCAGTTCTTC.